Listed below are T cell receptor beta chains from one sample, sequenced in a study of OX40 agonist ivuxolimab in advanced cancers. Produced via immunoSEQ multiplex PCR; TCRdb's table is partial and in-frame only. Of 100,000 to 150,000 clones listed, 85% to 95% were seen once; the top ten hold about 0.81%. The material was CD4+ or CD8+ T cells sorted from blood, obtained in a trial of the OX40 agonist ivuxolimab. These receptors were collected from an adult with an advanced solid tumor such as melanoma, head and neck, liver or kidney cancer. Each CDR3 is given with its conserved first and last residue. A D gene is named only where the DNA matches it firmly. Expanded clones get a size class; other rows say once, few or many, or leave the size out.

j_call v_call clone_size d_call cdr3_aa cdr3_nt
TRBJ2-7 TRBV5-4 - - CASSLAGLNEQYF TGTGCCAGCAGCTTGGCAGGGTTGAACGAGCAGTACTTC
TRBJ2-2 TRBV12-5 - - CASGPTAGELFF TGTGCTAGTGGCCCCACGGCCGGGGAGCTGTTTTTT
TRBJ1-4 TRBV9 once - CASSTNGEFNEKLFF TGTGCCAGCAGCACGAACGGAGAATTTAATGAAAAACTGTTTTTT
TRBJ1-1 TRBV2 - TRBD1 CASTFGTGNTEAFF TGTGCCAGCACATTCGGGACAGGGAACACTGAAGCTTTCTTT
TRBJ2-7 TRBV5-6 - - CASSLSGRGYEQYF TGTGCCAGCAGCTTGTCGGGGCGCGGCTACGAGCAGTACTTC
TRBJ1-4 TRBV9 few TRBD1 CASSPQGATNEKLFF TGTGCCAGCAGCCCACAGGGGGCAACTAATGAAAAACTGTTTTTT
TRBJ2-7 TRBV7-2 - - CASSFTGSSYEQYF TGTGCCAGCAGCTTCACAGGGAGCTCCTACGAGCAGTACTTC
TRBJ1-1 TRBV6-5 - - CASDEAFF TGTGCCAGCGATGAAGCTTTCTTT
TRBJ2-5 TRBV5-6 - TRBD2 CASSFIAGANQETQYF TGTGCCAGCAGTTTTATAGCGGGAGCCAACCAAGAGACCCAGTACTTC
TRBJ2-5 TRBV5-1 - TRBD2 CASSYEGTKETQYF TGCGCCAGCAGCTACGAGGGGACTAAGGAGACCCAGTACTTC
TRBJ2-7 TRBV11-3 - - CASSLESYEQYF TGTGCCAGCAGCTTAGAATCCTACGAGCAGTACTTC
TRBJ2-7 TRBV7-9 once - CASSSRGPYEQYF TGTGCCAGCAGCTCCCGGGGGCCCTACGAGCAGTACTTC
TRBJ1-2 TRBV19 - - CASSPQHTGRYGYTF TGTGCCAGTAGTCCCCAACATACAGGGAGGTATGGCTACACCTTC
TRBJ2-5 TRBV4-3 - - CASSQGYGRYQETQYF TGCGCCAGCAGCCAAGGATACGGACGGTACCAAGAGACCCAGTACTTC
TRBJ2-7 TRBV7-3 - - CASSLSGLNEQYF TGTGCCAGCAGCTTATCCGGTTTGAACGAGCAGTACTTC
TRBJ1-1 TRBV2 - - CASRRGRDYTEAFF TGTGCCAGCAGACGGGGGCGAGATTACACTGAAGCTTTCTTT
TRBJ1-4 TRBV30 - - CAWSVVWVSGEVANEKLFF TGTGCCTGGAGTGTAGTCTGGGTTTCGGGGGAGGTGGCTAATGAAAAACTGTTTTTT
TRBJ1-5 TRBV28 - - CASYRSDRGRNQPQHF TGTGCCAGCTATCGATCCGACAGAGGTCGGAATCAGCCCCAGCATTTT
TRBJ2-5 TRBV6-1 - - CASRGLPGETQYF TGTGCCAGCAGAGGACTCCCCGGGGAGACCCAGTACTTC
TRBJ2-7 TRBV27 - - CASSLTPGQWYEQYF TGTGCCAGCAGTTTAACCCCTGGACAGTGGTACGAGCAGTACTTC
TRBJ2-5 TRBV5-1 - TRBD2 CASSLTGTRGETQYF TGCGCCAGCAGCTTGACCGGGACTAGAGGAGAGACCCAGTACTTC
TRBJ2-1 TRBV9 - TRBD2 CASSVTSGSSYNEQFF TGTGCCAGCAGCGTGACTAGCGGGAGCTCCTACAATGAGCAGTTCTTC
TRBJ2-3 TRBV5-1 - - CASSLVSGTRPTDTQYF TGCGCCAGCAGCTTGGTTTCCGGGACACGGCCCACAGATACGCAGTATTTT
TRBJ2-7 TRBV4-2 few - CASSHTRVGDYEQYF TGTGCCAGCAGCCACACGAGGGTGGGGGACTACGAGCAGTACTTC
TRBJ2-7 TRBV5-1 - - CASVRDVSSYEQYF TGCGCCAGCGTACGGGACGTCTCTTCCTACGAGCAGTACTTC
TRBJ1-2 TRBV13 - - CASSLGGVRRGYTF TGTGCCAGCAGCTTAGGAGGGGTCCGGAGGGGCTACACCTTC
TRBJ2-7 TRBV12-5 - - CASGIPGGTPYEQYF TGTGCTAGTGGAATCCCTGGGGGAACACCCTACGAGCAGTACTTC
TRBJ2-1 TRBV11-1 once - CASSGVLGFEQFF TGTGCCAGCAGTGGGGTCCTAGGGTTTGAGCAGTTCTTC
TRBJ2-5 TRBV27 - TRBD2 CASSLLGLAQETQYF TGTGCCAGCAGTTTACTGGGACTAGCGCAAGAGACCCAGTACTTC
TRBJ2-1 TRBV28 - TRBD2 CASGSPGLARNEQFF TGTGCCAGCGGATCTCCGGGACTAGCACGGAATGAGCAGTTCTTC
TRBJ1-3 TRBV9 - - CASSPGNLLGGNTIYF TGTGCCAGCAGCCCCGGAAACCTACTTGGGGGAAACACCATATATTTT
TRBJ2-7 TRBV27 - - CASARIGEPRAYEQHF TGTGCCAGCGCCAGGATCGGGGAGCCTAGAGCCTACGAGCAGCACTTC
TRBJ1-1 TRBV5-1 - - CASSLEGWNTEAFF TGCGCCAGCAGCTTGGAGGGCTGGAACACTGAAGCTTTCTTT
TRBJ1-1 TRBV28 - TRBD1 CASTSPGGQGHTEAFF TGTGCCAGCACCTCACCAGGGGGGCAGGGGCATACTGAAGCTTTCTTT
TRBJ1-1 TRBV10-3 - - CAIRGEVGTEAFF TGTGCCATCAGGGGGGAGGTTGGCACTGAAGCTTTCTTT
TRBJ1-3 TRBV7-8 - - CATGTNSGNTIYF TGTGCCACCGGGACTAACTCTGGAAACACCATATATTTT
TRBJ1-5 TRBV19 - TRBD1 CASSKWQGGGDGNQPQHF TGTGCCAGTAGCAAGTGGCAGGGGGGCGGCGATGGCAATCAGCCCCAGCATTTT
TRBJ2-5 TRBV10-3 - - CAIGGSPETQYF TGTGCCATCGGAGGCAGCCCAGAGACCCAGTACTTC
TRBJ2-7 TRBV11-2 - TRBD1 CASSIGTGGPYEQYF TGTGCCAGCAGCATCGGGACAGGGGGCCCCTACGAGCAGTACTTC
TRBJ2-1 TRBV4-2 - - CASSQEVRRSYNEQFF TGTGCCAGCAGCCAAGAGGTCAGGAGGTCTTACAATGAGCAGTTCTTC
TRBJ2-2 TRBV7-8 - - CASSLRGPNTGELFF TGTGCCAGCAGCTTGAGGGGACCGAACACCGGGGAGCTGTTTTTT
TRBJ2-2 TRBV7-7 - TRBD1 CASSPDRGNTGELFF TGTGCTAGCAGTCCAGACAGGGGGAACACCGGGGAGCTGTTTTTT
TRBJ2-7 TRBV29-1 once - CSVGSSVAYEQYF TGCAGCGTTGGATCTAGCGTCGCCTACGAGCAGTACTTC
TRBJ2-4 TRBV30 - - CAWSVQKTHSRLAKNIQYF TGTGCCTGGAGTGTGCAGAAAACTCACTCTAGACTAGCCAAAAACATTCAGTACTTC
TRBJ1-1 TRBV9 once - CASSVDGRESTEAFF TGTGCCAGCAGCGTAGATGGCAGGGAGAGCACTGAAGCTTTCTTT
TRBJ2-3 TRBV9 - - CASSLSTDTQYF TGTGCCAGCAGCCTCAGCACAGATACGCAGTATTTT
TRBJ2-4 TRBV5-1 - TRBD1 CASSLGGTDAKNIQYF TGCGCCAGCAGTCTAGGGGGCACTGACGCCAAAAACATTCAGTACTTC
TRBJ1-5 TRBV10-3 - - CAISESDKYQPQHF TGTGCCATCAGTGAGTCGGACAAGTATCAGCCCCAGCATTTT
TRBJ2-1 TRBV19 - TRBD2 CASSILLAGSYNEQFF TGTGCCAGTAGTATTCTACTAGCGGGGTCTTACAATGAGCAGTTCTTC
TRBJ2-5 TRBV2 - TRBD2 CASRRLAGGPETQYF TGTGCCAGCAGGAGACTAGCGGGAGGGCCGGAGACCCAGTACTTC
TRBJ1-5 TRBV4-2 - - CASSPEGGNQPQHF TGTGCCAGCAGCCCGGAGGGGGGGAATCAGCCCCAGCATTTT
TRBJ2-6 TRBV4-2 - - CASSQDLSSGANVLTF TGTGCCAGCAGCCAAGATCTTTCCTCTGGGGCCAACGTCCTGACTTTC
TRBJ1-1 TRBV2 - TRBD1 CASSERGPTEAFF TGTGCCAGCAGTGAGAGGGGGCCCACTGAAGCTTTCTTT
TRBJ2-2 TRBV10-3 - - CAISEGQSNTGELFF TGTGCCATCAGTGAGGGACAGTCGAACACCGGGGAGCTGTTTTTT
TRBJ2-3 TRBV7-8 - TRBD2 CASSSQDFAGGADTQYF TGTGCCAGCAGCTCCCAGGACTTCGCGGGAGGTGCAGATACGCAGTATTTT
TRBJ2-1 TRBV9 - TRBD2 CASSVGGSGRKGNNEQFF TGTGCCAGCAGCGTAGGTGGGAGCGGGAGGAAGGGGAACAATGAGCAGTTCTTC
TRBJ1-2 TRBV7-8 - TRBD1 CASSGPPGQGYTF TGTGCCAGCAGCGGACCCCCGGGACAGGGCTACACCTTC